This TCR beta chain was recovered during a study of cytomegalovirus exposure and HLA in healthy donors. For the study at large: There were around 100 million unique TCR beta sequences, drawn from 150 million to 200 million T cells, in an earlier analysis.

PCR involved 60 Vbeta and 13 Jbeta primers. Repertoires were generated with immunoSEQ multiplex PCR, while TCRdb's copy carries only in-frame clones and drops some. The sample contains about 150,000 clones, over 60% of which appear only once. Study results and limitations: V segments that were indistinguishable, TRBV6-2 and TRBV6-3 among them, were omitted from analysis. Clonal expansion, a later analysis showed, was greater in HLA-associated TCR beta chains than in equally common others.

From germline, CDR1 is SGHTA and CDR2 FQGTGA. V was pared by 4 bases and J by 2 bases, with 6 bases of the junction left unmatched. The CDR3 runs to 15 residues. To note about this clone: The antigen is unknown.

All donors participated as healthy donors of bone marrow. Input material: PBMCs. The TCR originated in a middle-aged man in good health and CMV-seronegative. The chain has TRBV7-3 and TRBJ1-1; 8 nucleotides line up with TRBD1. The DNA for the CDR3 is TGTGCCAGCAGCTCGGGACAGGCCATCAACACTGAAGCTTTCTTT. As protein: CASSSGQAINTEAFF.